These T cell receptor beta chains were read from a single sample in a study of T cells after yellow fever vaccination. A single record per CDR3 protein comes from TCRdb applying MiXCR to the 5' RACE reads. The sample carries fewer than 450,000 distinct CDR3 sequences, under 14% recorded once. The sample consisted of PBMCs, taken on the day of the first yellow fever vaccination. Every receptor here comes from a man aged 18 to 29 who received the YFV17D yellow fever vaccine. Both conserved end residues are part of each CDR3. D genes are given only for firm matches. Size tells how often a clone was seen (once, few, many) or the class of an expanded clone, and some rows leave it out.

17	few	TRBV12-3/TRBV12-4	TRBD2	TRBJ2-3	CASSSGTSGGASDTQYF	TGTGCCAGCAGTTCCGGGACTAGCGGGGGGGCGTCAGATACGCAGTATTTT
15	.	TRBV7-9	.	TRBJ1-1	CASSLSPTYVRGAFF	TGTGCCAGCAGCTTATCCCCCACATACGTAAGAGGAGCTTTCTTT
12	.	TRBV21-1	.	TRBJ1-5	CASTTGNQPQHF	TGTGCCAGCACTACAGGGAATCAGCCCCAGCATTTT
13	.	TRBV12-3/TRBV12-4	.	TRBJ1-1	CASSFWGRSEAFF	TGTGCCAGCAGTTTTTGGGGGAGGTCTGAAGCTTTCTTT
13	few	TRBV10-1	.	TRBJ2-7	CASSPSLGGEQYF	TGCGCCAGCAGTCCCTCCCTGGGGGGCGAGCAGTACTTC
15	few	TRBV20-1	TRBD2	TRBJ2-2	CSARDPGGGTGELFF	TGCAGTGCTAGAGATCCTGGCGGGGGCACCGGGGAGCTGTTTTTT
16	few	TRBV4-1	.	TRBJ2-1	CASSQREFSRNNEQFF	TGCGCCAGCAGCCAAAGGGAGTTCTCCAGGAACAATGAGCAGTTCTTC
15	many	TRBV19	TRBD2	TRBJ2-1	CASSLAGGRLDEQFF	TGTGCCAGTAGCCTAGCGGGGGGCCGTCTTGATGAGCAGTTCTTC
15	.	TRBV5-1	TRBD1	TRBJ2-1	CASSLGGRGLNEQFF	TGCGCCAGCAGCTTGGGGGGCAGGGGGCTCAATGAGCAGTTCTTC
13	few	TRBV7-2	.	TRBJ1-5	CASSLVRDQPQHF	TGTGCCAGCAGCTTAGTTAGGGATCAGCCCCAGCATTTT